The T cell receptor beta chain under discussion was sequenced for a study of STAT5B mutations in CD4+ large granular lymphocyte leukemia. Study-wide findings and caveats: TRBV06-family usage was enriched in top patient clones (8/27) versus controls (2/35). Over 20% of private leukemic clonotypes occurred rarely in other patients' non-leukemic repertoires.

Germline V CDR1 and CDR2: SQVTM, ANQGSEA. Trimming removed 0 bases at V and 7 bases at J, with 10 bases between. The CDR3 covers 12 residues. Sequencing was at survey level. As handled by the study authors: A productive frequency of 2.59 x 10-5 was the lowest detectable. Clones were sequenced by immunoSEQ multiplex PCR, and TCRdb holds only the in-frame ones, with some missing. V and J calls and clone size are as listed in that table; D and trimming were resolved from the DNA. Altogether around 30,000 clones are present, roughly 75% being singletons, with the ten largest covering 3% to 3.5%. With respect to this clone: The antigen is not known.

V is TRBV29-1 and J is TRBJ2-7; D might be TRBD1 (6 bases). Specimen: CD4+ T cells from blood buffy coats. This clonotype originated in a human donor in good health. The CDR3 bases are TGCAGCGTTGAAGACAGGGGACGGGAGCAGTACTTC. It is translated as CSVEDRGREQYF.